This paragraph covers one T cell receptor (beta chain) sequence. Its target is not known. The method was immunoSEQ multiplex PCR; TCRdb's version includes in-frame clones alone and lacks a portion of them. The sample lists some 28,000 clones; roughly 80% were seen once. V was cut by 0 bases and J by 4 bases, with 7 bases left in between. Germline V lookup: CDR1 SGHNT, CDR2 YYREEE (reference sequence). The CDR3 has 13 amino acids. The sample originates from a study of regulatory dendritic cells for organ transplantation. Study-wide findings and caveats: Among resting subsets, memory CD8+ cells contained the most alloreactive clonotypes. Memory CD8+ clonal expansion seemed more limited with regulatory than mature dendritic cells.

CD4+ or CD8+ T cells were sorted as naive CD45RA+ or memory CD45RO+. This sequence was found in a human donor in good health. The V call is TRBV5-4, the J call TRBJ1-2; D not certain. What was sequenced was naive CD4+ T cells from blood. Subset indicated: CD45RA+ naive T cells. CDR3 nucleotide sequence: TGTGCCAGCAGCTTGGACCAGATCTATGGCTACACCTTC. It translates to CASSLDQIYGYTF. The entire variable domain, with the rest obtained from reference TRBV5-4 and TRBJ1-2, is as follows: ETGVTQSPTHLIKTRGQQVTLRCSSQSGHNTVSWYQQALGQGPQFIFQYYREEENGRGNFPPRFSGLQFPNYSSELNVNALELDDSALYLCASSLDQIYGYTFGSGTRLTVV.